These T cell receptor beta chains were read from a single sample in a study of beta chain features in type 1 diabetes. Repertoires were generated with immunoSEQ multiplex PCR, while TCRdb's copy carries only in-frame clones and drops some. In the table there are 500,000 to 650,000 clones, approximately 13% of which are singletons. Sample: naive CD4+ T cells from blood. The receptors shown here come from a man aged 25-45 years with type 1 diabetes. Each CDR3 is given without its conserved first and last residue. Size is stated for part of the rows, as once, few or many counts, or as a class when the clone is expanded.

v_gene,j_gene,abundance,CDR3aa
TRBV25-1,TRBJ1-6,few,ASSEQGGNSPLH
TRBV14,TRBJ2-1,few,ASSPANHEQF
TRBV28,TRBJ1-2,few,ASSFQGSNYGYT
TRBV29-1,TRBJ2-3,-,SVEGGADTQY
TRBV7-2,TRBJ2-3,few,ASRGSRASTDTQY
TRBV7-9,TRBJ1-1,few,ASSVDRGARTEAF
TRBV1,TRBJ1-5,-,TSSYETGNNSNQPQH
TRBV7-6,TRBJ2-5,few,ASSHGQGRETQY
TRBV7-3,TRBJ2-1,-,ASSFSGFNEQF
TRBV4-3,TRBJ1-1,few,ASSQPSLDSETF
TRBV7-8,TRBJ2-7,-,ASSLVGLEQY
TRBV18,TRBJ1-2,-,ASSPSGGGVDYGYT
TRBV7-3,TRBJ1-1,few,ASSLEGSSTEAF
TRBV5-6,TRBJ2-7,-,ASSLPDARYEQY
TRBV4-1,TRBJ2-1,-,ASSHPGQGDDNEQF
TRBV7-2,TRBJ2-7,few,ASSLARYEQY
TRBV4-2,TRBJ2-5,-,ASSQAVGETQY
TRBV27,TRBJ2-7,-,ASSFVLPSIDSYEQY
TRBV10-3,TRBJ1-2,-,AIRDSTHGYT
TRBV18,TRBJ2-1,few,ASTELGQNNEQF
TRBV7-9,TRBJ2-1,few,ASSAGQPYNEQF